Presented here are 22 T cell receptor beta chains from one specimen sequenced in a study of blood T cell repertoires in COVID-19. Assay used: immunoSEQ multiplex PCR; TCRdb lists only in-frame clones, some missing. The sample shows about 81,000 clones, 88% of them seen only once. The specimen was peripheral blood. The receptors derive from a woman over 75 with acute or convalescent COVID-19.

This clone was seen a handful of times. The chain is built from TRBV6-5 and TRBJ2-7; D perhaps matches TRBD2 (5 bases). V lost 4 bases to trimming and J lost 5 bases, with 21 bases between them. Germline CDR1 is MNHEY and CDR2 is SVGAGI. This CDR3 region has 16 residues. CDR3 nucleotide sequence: TGTGCCAGCAGTTCCCCCGGAAAACTGTCCGGGAACGAGCAGTACTTC. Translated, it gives CASSSPGKLSGNEQYF.

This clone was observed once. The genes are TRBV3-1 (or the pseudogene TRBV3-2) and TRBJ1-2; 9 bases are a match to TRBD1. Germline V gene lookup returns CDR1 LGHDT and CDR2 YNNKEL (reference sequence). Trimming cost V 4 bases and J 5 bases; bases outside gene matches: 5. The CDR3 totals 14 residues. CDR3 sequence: CASSPRDRAYGYTF. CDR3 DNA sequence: TGTGCCAGCAGCCCCCGGGACAGGGCGTATGGCTACACCTTC.

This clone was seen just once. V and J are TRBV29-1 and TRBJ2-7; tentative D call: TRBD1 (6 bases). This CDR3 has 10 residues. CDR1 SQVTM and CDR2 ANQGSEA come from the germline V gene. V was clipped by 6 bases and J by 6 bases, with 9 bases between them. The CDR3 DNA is TGCAGCGTGGGGACATCCGAGCAGTACTTC. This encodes CSVGTSEQYF.

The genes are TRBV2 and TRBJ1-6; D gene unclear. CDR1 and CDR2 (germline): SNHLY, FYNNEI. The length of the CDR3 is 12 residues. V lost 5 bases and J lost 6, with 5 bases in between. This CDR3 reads CASSTRNSPLHF. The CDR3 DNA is TGTGCCAGCAGTACGCGTAATTCACCCCTCCACTTT.

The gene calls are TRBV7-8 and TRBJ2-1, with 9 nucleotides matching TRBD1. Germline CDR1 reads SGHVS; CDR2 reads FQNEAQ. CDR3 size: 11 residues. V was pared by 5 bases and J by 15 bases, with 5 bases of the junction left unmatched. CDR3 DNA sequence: TGTGCCAGCAGCAGGGACAGGGAGGCGTTCTTC. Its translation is CASSRDREAFF.

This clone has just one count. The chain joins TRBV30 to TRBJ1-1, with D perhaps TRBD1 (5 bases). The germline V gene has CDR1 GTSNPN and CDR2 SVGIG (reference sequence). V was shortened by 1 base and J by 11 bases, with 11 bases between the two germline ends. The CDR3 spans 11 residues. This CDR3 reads CAWSGYRMAFF. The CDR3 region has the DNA TGTGCCTGGAGTGGCTACAGGATGGCTTTCTTT.

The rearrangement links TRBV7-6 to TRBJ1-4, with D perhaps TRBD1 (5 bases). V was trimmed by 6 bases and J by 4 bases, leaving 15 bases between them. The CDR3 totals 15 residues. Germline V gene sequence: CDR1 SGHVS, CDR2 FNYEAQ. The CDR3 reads CASSLMGGINEKLFF. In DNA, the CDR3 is TGTGCCAGCAGTTTGATGGGGGGAATTAATGAAAAACTGTTTTTT.

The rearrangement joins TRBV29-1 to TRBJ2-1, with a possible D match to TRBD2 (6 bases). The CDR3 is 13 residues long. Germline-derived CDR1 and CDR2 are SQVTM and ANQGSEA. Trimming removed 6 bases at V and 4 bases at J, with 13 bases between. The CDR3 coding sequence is TGCAGCGTCCGGGACTTAACATACAATGAGCAGTTCTTC. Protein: CSVRDLTYNEQFF.

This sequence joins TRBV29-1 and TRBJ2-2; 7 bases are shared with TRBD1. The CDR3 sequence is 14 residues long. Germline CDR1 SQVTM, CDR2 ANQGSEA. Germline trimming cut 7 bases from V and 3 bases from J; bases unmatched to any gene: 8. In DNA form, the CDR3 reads TGCAGCGGCCGACAGGGTTTGCACACCGGGGAGCTGTTTTTT. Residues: CSGRQGLHTGELFF.

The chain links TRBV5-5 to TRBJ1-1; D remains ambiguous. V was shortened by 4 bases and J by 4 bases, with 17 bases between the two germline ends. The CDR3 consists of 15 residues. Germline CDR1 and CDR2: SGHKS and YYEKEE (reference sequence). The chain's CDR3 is CASSAAGYGATEAFF. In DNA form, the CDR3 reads TGTGCCAGCAGCGCCGCCGGGTATGGTGCCACTGAAGCTTTCTTT.

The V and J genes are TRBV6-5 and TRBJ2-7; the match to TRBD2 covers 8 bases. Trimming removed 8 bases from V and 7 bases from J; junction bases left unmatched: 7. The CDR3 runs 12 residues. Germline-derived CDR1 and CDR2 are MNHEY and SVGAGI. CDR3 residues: CASAGTSEEQYF. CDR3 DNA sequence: TGTGCCAGCGCCGGGACTAGTGAGGAGCAGTACTTC.

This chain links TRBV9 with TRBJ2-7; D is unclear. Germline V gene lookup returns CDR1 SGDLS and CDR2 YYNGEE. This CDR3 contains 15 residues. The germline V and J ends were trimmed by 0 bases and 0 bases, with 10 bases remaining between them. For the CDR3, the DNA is TGTGCCAGCAGCGTAGCTCCATCAGTCTCCTACGAGCAGTACTTC. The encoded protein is CASSVAPSVSYEQYF.

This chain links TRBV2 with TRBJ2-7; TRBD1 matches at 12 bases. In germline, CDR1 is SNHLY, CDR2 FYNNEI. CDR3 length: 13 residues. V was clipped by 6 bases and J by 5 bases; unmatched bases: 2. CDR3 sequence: CASSRDRGHEQYF. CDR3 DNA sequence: TGTGCCAGCAGCCGGGACAGGGGGCACGAGCAGTACTTC.

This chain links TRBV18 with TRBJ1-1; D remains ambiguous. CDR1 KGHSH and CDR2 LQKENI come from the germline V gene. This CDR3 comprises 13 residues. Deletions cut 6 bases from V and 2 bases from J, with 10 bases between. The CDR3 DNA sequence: TGTGCCAGCTCCCCCGGGAGCAACACTGAAGCTTTCTTT. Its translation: CASSPGSNTEAFF.

Written as DNA, the CDR3 is TGTGCCAGCAAGCAGGCCCAACTCTACGAGCAGTACTTC. Translated, it gives CASKQAQLYEQYF. The chain uses TRBV6-5 and TRBJ2-7, with D uncertain. This CDR3 region has 13 residues. Trimming took 7 bases from V and 3 from J, leaving 13 bases between them. The germline CDR1 and CDR2 sequences are MNHEY and SVGAGI.

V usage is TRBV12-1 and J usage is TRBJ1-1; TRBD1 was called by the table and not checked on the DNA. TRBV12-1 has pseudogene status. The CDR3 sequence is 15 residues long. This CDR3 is CASSFWGTENTEAFF. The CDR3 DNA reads TGTGCCAGCAGCTTTTGGGGGACAGAGAACACTGAAGCTTTCTTT.

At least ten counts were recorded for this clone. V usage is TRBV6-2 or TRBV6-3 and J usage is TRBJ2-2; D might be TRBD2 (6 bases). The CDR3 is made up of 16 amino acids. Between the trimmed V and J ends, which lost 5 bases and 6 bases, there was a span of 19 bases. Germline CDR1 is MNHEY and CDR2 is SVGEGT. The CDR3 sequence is CASSKGLLIISGELFF. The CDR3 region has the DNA TGTGCCAGCAGTAAGGGACTGTTAATCATCTCCGGGGAGCTGTTTTTT.

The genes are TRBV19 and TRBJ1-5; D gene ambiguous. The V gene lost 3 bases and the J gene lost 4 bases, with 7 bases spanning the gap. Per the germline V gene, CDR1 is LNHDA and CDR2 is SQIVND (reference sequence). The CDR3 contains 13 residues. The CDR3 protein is CASSMSPNQPQHF. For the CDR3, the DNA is TGTGCCAGTAGTATGAGCCCGAATCAGCCCCAGCATTTT.

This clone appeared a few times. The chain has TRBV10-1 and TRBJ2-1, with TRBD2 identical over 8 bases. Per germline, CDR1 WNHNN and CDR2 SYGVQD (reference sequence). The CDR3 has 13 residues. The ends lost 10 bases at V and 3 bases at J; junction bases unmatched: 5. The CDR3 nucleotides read TGCGCCATTCCGGGACTAGACTACAATGAGCAGTTCTTC. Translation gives CAIPGLDYNEQFF.

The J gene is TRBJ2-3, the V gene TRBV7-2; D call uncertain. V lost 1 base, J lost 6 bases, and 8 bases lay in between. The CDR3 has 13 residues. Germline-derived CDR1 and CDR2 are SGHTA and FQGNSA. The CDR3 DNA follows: TGTGCCAGCAGCTTAGGGATGCGGGATACGCAGTATTTT. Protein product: CASSLGMRDTQYF.

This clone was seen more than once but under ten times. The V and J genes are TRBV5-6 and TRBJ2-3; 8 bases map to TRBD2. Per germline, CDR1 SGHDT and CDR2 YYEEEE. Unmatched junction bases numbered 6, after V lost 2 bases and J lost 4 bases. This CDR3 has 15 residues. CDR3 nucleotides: TGTGCCAGCAGCTTTGGGCGGGGGGATTCAGATACGCAGTATTTT. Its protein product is CASSFGRGDSDTQYF.

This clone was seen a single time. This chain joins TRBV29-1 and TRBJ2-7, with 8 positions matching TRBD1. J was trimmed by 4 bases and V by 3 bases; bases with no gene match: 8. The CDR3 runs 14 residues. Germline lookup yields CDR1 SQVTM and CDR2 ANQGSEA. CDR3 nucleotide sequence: TGCAGCGTTGACTCAGGGGGCTTCGGATACGAGCAGTACTTC. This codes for CSVDSGGFGYEQYF.